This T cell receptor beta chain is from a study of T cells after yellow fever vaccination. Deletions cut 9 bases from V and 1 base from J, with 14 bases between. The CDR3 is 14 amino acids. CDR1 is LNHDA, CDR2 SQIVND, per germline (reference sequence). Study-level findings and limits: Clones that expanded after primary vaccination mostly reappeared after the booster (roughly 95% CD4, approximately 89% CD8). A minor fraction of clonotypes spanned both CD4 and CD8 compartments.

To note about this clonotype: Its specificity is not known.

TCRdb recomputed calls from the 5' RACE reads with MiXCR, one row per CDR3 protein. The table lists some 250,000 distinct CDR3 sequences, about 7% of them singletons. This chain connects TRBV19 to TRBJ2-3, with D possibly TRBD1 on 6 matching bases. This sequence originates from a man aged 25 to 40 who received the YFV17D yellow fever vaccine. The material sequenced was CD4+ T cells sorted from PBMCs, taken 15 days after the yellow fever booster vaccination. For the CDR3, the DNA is TGTGCCAGCCAAGGGGGTTATGGCACAGATACGCAGTATTTT. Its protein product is CASQGGYGTDTQYF.